These 21 T cell receptor beta chains were all obtained from the same sample, sequenced in a study of blood T cells in healthy people across ages. The authors ran a second PCR of about 7 to 11 cycles using a sample-barcoded 5' primer and a J-beta primer mix. TCRdb itself ran the 5' RACE reads through MiXCR, one entry per CDR3 protein. The sample yields some 1.4 million distinct CDR3 sequences, approximately 40% seen once. Material: blood. The origin of the receptors is a woman between 18 and 29 years old in good health.

This clonotype occurred once. CDR3 nucleotides: TGTGCCAGCAGGGAGAGACATATCCCAGGGAAAGAGACCCAGTACTTC. Amino acids: CASRERHIPGKETQYF. The chain combines TRBV2 with TRBJ2-5; D might be TRBD1 (5 bases). Germline V lookup: CDR1 SNHLY, CDR2 FYNNEI. V lost 6 bases and J 3 bases, leaving 20 bases between the germline ends. The length of the CDR3 is 16 residues.

This chain links TRBV7-3 with TRBJ2-3, with 9 bases identical to TRBD2. This CDR3 region has 17 residues. The germline gives CDR1 SGHTA, CDR2 FQGTGA. J gave up 4 bases and V 3 bases, and 11 bases lay outside the gene matches. The CDR3 sequence is CASSFGTSRGGSDTQYF. Written as DNA, the CDR3 is TGTGCCAGCAGCTTCGGGACTAGCAGGGGGGGGTCAGATACGCAGTATTTT.

This chain joins TRBV20-1 and TRBJ2-2; 9 bases map to TRBD1. V was clipped by 3 bases and J by 1 base; unmatched bases: 6. This CDR3 contains 16 residues. Germline CDR1 and CDR2: DFQATT and SNEGSKA (reference sequence). CDR3 residues: CSASNPGQGNTGELFF. DNA for the CDR3: TGCAGTGCTAGCAACCCGGGACAGGGGAACACCGGGGAGCTGTTTTTT.

The genes are TRBV4-1 and TRBJ2-1; 10 bases align to TRBD2. Per germline, CDR1 MGHRA and CDR2 YSYEKL. The CDR3 is 16 residues long. After removal of 5 bases from V and 8 bases from J, the junction contained 12 bases not matched to a gene. CDR3 DNA sequence: TGCGCCAGCAGCTTAGGACTAGCGGAGTGGCCCTATGAGCAGTTCTTC. Translation gives CASSLGLAEWPYEQFF.

Turning to this clonotype: Germline and junction disagree at one end, which may indicate a read error. The chain is built from TRBV14 and TRBJ2-3; no firm D call. Germline V CDR1 and CDR2: SGHDN, FVKESK. This CDR3 has 15 amino acids. CDR3 nucleotides: TGTACCAGCAGCCAAGAAGCACCATCCACAGATACGCAGTATTTT. Protein sequence: CTSSQEAPSTDTQYF.

Ten or more counts support this clonotype. Being one base from a much bigger clone, this may be a read error. CDR3 nucleotides: TGTGCCAGCAGTTCAGCTAGCGGAAGCACAGATACGCAGTATTTT. Translation: CASSSASGSTDTQYF. The chain uses TRBV6-4 and TRBJ2-3; TRBD2 matches 7 bases. The CDR3 totals 15 residues. Germline V lookup: CDR1 MRHNA, CDR2 SNTAGT. With 5 bases clipped from V and 0 bases from J, the junction kept 5 bases outside the gene matches.

This clonotype was found a few times. The chain uses TRBV7-2 and TRBJ2-5; 13 nucleotides match TRBD2. Losses at the gene ends were 6 bases for V and 2 bases for J; bases not matched to a gene: 12. Per germline, CDR1 SGHTA and CDR2 FQGNSA. The CDR3 sequence is 18 residues long. The CDR3 protein is CASSPNGLAGVKQETQYF. The CDR3 DNA reads TGTGCCAGCAGTCCAAACGGACTAGCGGGGGTAAAACAAGAGACCCAGTACTTC.

This clonotype was seen once. The chain recombines TRBV7-2 with TRBJ2-5, with D possibly matching TRBD2 (7 bases). The CDR3 runs to 18 residues. With 5 bases removed from V and 2 bases from J, the gap between germline ends came to 24 bases. The germline CDR1 and CDR2 sequences are SGHTA and FQGNSA. The CDR3 nucleotides are TGTGCCAGCAGCCCGAGTGAGGCGGGGGCCCGTTGGCAAGAGACCCAGTACTTC. Translated, it gives CASSPSEAGARWQETQYF.

This clonotype was seen ten or more times. The chain joins TRBV7-2 to TRBJ2-3; 9 bases match TRBD1. After removal of 5 bases from V and 2 bases from J, the junction contained 2 bases not matched to a gene. The CDR3 has 14 amino acids. Per the germline V gene, CDR1 is SGHTA and CDR2 is FQGNSA. CDR3 residues: CASSRTGVTDTQYF. The DNA of the CDR3 is TGTGCCAGCAGCCGGACAGGGGTCACAGATACGCAGTATTTT. Variable domain in full (rest from reference TRBV7-2 and TRBJ2-3): GAGVSQSPSNKVTEKGKDVELRCDPISGHTALYWYRQSLGQGLEFLIYFQGNSAPDKSGLPSDRFSAERTGGSVSTLTIQRTQQEDSAVYLCASSRTGVTDTQYFGPGTRLTVL.

There are a few counts of this clonotype. The chain carries TRBV7-2 and TRBJ2-4; D is unclear. Germline V gene lookup returns CDR1 SGHTA and CDR2 FQGNSA. The length of the CDR3 is 14 residues. Between the trimmed V and J ends, which lost 5 bases and 4 bases, there was a span of 12 bases. CDR3 nucleotide sequence: TGTGCCAGCAGCAACCGGGCCAAAAAAAACATTCAGTACTTC. The encoded protein is CASSNRAKKNIQYF.

This clonotype was counted ten times or more. This chain uses TRBV5-1 with TRBJ2-5; no clear D gene. This CDR3 contains 12 residues. CDR1 is SGHRS and CDR2 is YFSETQ in the germline V gene. Trimming left V 2 bases short and J 2 bases short, with 4 bases between. CDR3: CASSLWQETQYF. The CDR3 DNA follows: TGCGCCAGCAGCTTATGGCAAGAGACCCAGTACTTC.

The chain links TRBV7-9 to TRBJ2-3, with 8 bases fitting TRBD1. Trimming removed 5 bases from V and 0 bases from J; junction bases left unmatched: 10. Germline loops: CDR1 SEHNR, CDR2 FQNEAQ (reference sequence). This CDR3 is 17 amino acids long. CDR3: CASSPGSGGRSTDTQYF. The CDR3 DNA is TGTGCCAGCAGCCCTGGCTCAGGGGGCCGTAGCACAGATACGCAGTATTTT.

Only one count was recorded for this clonotype. The chain uses TRBV5-6 and TRBJ1-2; D may be TRBD1 (5 bases). The germline CDR1 and CDR2 sequences are SGHDT and YYEEEE. Trimming removed 1 base at V and 2 bases at J, with 12 bases between. The CDR3 runs 15 residues. CDR3 sequence reads: CASSLSDRLNYGYTF. The DNA of the CDR3 is TGTGCCAGCAGCTTGTCTGACAGACTAAACTATGGCTACACCTTC.

The V gene is TRBV3-1, the J gene TRBJ2-2; no firm D call. Per the germline V gene, CDR1 is LGHDT and CDR2 is YNNKEL (reference sequence). This CDR3 has 13 residues. Trimming took 7 bases from V and 5 from J, leaving 11 bases between them. CDR3: CASTTDFTGELFF. DNA of the CDR3: TGTGCCAGCACCACAGATTTTACCGGGGAGCTGTTTTTT.

Regarding this clonotype: One end of the junction fails to match germline, which may point to a read error. The rearrangement links TRBV12-3 or TRBV12-4 to TRBJ2-5; TRBD2 is a possible D gene (7 bases). This CDR3 has 23 residues. This CDR3 reads CASSSGLYGRGGAGIRVQATQYF. CDR3 in DNA: TGTGCCAGCAGTTCGGGGCTGTACGGGCGTGGGGGGGCAGGGATACGAGTACAAGCGACCCAGTACTTC.

This clonotype has just a few counts. This sequence joins TRBV9 and TRBJ2-3, with D uncertain. Germline CDR1 reads SGDLS; CDR2 reads YYNGEE. CDR3 length equals 14 residues. The ends were cut back, 2 bases at V and 4 bases at J, with 11 bases in the middle. The CDR3 region is CASSVRPGSDTQYF. CDR3 DNA: TGTGCCAGCAGCGTGAGGCCCGGGTCAGATACGCAGTATTTT.

The CDR3 DNA is TGTGCCAGCAGCCAAGATGGGTTTAGCGGGGGGGCCCTTCGTTATGAGCAGTTCTTC. Translation: CASSQDGFSGGALRYEQFF. The chain links TRBV4-2 to TRBJ2-1, with 11 bases aligning to TRBD2. CDR1 is LGHNA and CDR2 is YNFKEQ in the germline V gene. The J segment lost 8 bases and the V segment lost 0 bases, leaving 15 bases of the junction unmatched. CDR3 length: 19 amino acids.

V and J are TRBV24-1 and TRBJ2-7, with TRBD2 identical over 8 bases. Looked up from germline, CDR1 is KGHDR and CDR2 is SFDVKD. CDR3 length: 16 residues. V shed 0 bases, J shed 7 bases, and the junction held 10 bases outside the gene matches. The DNA for the CDR3 is TGTGCCACCAGTGATTTGGAGACTAGCGTAAACAATGAGCAGTACTTC. Amino acids: CATSDLETSVNNEQYF.

This chain joins TRBV27 and TRBJ2-7, with D tentatively TRBD2 (6 bases). Germline V CDR1 and CDR2: MNHEY, SMNVEV (reference sequence). The CDR3 sequence is 13 residues long. Trimming cost V 4 bases and J 3 bases, with 10 bases left between them. CDR3 in DNA: TGTGCCAGCAGTTGGGGGGTAAACTACGAGCAGTACTTC. Protein: CASSWGVNYEQYF.

J is TRBJ1-2 and V is TRBV10-3, with D maybe TRBD1 (5 bases). V was trimmed by 3 bases and J by 4 bases, leaving 6 bases between them. Germline CDR1 is ENHRY and CDR2 is SYGVKD. This CDR3 contains 12 residues. CDR3: CAISDGTYGYTF. The CDR3 DNA follows: TGTGCCATCAGTGACGGGACCTATGGCTACACCTTC.

This rearrangement joins TRBV6-5 to TRBJ1-2, with D hard to call. The V and J ends lost 6 bases and 5 bases respectively, with 13 bases between them. The CDR3 runs to 13 residues. Germline assignment: CDR1 MNHEY and CDR2 SVGAGI. The CDR3, as DNA: TGTGCCAGCAGGGATGGGAGTTTTTATGGCTACACCTTC. Its translation is CASRDGSFYGYTF.